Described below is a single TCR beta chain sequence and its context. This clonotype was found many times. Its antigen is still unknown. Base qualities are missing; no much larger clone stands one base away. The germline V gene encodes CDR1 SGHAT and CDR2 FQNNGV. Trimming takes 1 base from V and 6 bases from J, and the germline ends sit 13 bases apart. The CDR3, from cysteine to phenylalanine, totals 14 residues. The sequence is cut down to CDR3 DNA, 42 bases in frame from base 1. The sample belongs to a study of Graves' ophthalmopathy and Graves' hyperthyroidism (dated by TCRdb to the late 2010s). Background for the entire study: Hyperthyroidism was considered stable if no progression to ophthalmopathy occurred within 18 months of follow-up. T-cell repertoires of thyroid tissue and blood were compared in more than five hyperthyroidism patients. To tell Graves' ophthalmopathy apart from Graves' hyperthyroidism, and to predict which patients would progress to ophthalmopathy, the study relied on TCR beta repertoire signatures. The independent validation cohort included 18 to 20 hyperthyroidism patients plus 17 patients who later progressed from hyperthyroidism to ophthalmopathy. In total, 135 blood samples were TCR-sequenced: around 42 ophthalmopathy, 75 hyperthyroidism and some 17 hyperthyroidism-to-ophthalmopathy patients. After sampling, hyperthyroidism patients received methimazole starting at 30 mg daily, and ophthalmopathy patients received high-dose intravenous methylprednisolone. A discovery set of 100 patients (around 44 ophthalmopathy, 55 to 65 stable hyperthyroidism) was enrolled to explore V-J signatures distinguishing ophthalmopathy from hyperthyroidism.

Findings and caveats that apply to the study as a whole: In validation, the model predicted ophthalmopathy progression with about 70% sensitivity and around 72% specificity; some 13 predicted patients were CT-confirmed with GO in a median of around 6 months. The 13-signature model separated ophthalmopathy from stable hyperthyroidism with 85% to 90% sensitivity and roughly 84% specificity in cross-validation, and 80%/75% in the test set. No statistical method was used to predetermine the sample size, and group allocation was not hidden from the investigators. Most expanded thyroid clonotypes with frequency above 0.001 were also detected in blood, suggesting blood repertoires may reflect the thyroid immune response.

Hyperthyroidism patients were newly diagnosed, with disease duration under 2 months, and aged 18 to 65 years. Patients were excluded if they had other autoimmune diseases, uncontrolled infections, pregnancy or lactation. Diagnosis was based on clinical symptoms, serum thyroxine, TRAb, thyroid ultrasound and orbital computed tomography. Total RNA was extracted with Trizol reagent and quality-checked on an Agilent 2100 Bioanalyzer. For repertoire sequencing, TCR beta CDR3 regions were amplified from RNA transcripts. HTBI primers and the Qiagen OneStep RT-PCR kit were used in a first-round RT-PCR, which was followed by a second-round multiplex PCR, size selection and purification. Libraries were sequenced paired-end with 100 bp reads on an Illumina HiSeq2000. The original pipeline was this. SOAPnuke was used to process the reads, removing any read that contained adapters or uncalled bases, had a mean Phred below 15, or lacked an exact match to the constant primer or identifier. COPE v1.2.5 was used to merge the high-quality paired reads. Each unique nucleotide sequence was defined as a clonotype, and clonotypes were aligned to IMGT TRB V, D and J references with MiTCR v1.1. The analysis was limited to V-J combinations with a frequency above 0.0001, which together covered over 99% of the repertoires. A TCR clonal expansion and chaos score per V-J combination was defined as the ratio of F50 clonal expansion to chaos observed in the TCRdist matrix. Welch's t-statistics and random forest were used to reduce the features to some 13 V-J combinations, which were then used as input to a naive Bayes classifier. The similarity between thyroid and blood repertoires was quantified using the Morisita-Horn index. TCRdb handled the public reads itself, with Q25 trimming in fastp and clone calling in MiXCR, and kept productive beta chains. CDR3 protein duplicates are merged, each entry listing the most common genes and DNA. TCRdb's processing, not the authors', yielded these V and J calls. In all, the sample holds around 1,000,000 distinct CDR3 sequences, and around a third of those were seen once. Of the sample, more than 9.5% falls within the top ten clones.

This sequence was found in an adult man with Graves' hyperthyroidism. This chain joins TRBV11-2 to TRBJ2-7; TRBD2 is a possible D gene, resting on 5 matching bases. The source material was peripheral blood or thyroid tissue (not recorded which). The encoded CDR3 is CASSLGTSSSEQYF. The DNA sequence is TGTGCCAGCAGCTTAGGGACCTCTAGCTCCGAGCAGTACTTC.